The source of this T cell receptor (beta chain) is a study of CD8 T cells in ankylosing spondylitis. Regarding the study as a whole: Prior work had noted some motif variants in reactive arthritis blood and synovial fluid.

V lost 0 bases and J 1 base, leaving 11 bases between the germline ends. Germline V gives CDR1 SGHKS, CDR2 YYEKEE (reference sequence). The CDR3 spans 15 residues. Concerning this clonotype: Its target is not known.

Quantitative molecular-barcoded 5'-RACE generated the TCR beta libraries. One entry per CDR3 protein, called by TCRdb with MiXCR from the 5' RACE reads. This sample has under 200,000 distinct CDR3 sequences, with approximately 10% found just once. The TCR sequence derives from a female donor with ankylosing spondylitis or in good health (not recorded which). The specimen was blood, either unsorted or a sorted T cell fraction (not recorded which). V is TRBV5-5 and J is TRBJ2-7; D perhaps matches TRBD2 (6 bases). The CDR3 bases are TGTGCCAGCAGCTTGGCCGCGGGGCTTTCCTACGAGCAGTACTTC. The encoded protein is CASSLAAGLSYEQYF.